This T cell receptor (beta chain) was identified in a study of CD4 T cells in relation to SARS-CoV-2 and coronaviruses. Whole-study context: Of the patients, 7 or 8 were male, 4 female, two Hispanic.

Measured with immunoSEQ multiplex PCR; TCRdb has only the in-frame clones, and not every one. The data show about 47,000 clones, over 75% seen once. Findings and limits, study-wide: The cross-reactivity analysis covered only spike protein, not other viral proteins.

Germline V gives CDR1 MGHRA, CDR2 YSYEKL. V gave up 0 bases and J gave up 3 bases, with 11 bases separating them. This CDR3 is 15 amino acids long. Note on this clone: Antigen: not known.

This clonotype was sampled from an adult with COVID-19. The chain recombines TRBV4-1 with TRBJ1-1, with D unclear. Sequenced sample: naive CD4+ T cells from PBMCs, cultured in vitro. Subset in this sample: naive CD4+ T cells isolated by negative enrichment. The CDR3 is CASSQEMWGYTEAFF. DNA for the CDR3: TGCGCCAGCAGCCAAGAGATGTGGGGATACACTGAAGCTTTCTTT.